This TCR beta chain appears in the sequencing data of a study of metastatic and nonmetastatic thyroid tumors. Turning to the study itself: Malignant thyroid and benign thyroid patients provided blood and tumor or nodule tissue whose repertoires were compared. Points from the study as a whole: For both blood and tumor, malignant thyroid tumors reportedly showed significantly higher TCR beta diversity than benign nodules did.

No patient received treatment before thyroid surgery. TCRdb re-called the PCR reads with MiXCR. The sample includes over 15,000 clones, 21% seen only once; the top ten take about a sixth. This clone was counted only a few times. Its antigen is not known. The same CDR3 also results from other DNA sequences found in this sample. The germline V gene has CDR1 MNHNS and CDR2 SASEGT. The CDR3 runs 10 residues. V shed 9 bases and J shed 13 bases, with 13 bases lying between them. The chain couples TRBV6-1 to TRBJ2-1, with D unresolved. The sequence was obtained from a female donor with papillary thyroid cancer or a benign thyroid nodule (not recorded which). Some clones in this sample may be carry-over from other donors' samples. Sequencing was performed on tumor tissue. CDR3 DNA: TGTGCCAGTCGGTACAACGAACAGTTCTTC. It specifies CASRYNEQFF.